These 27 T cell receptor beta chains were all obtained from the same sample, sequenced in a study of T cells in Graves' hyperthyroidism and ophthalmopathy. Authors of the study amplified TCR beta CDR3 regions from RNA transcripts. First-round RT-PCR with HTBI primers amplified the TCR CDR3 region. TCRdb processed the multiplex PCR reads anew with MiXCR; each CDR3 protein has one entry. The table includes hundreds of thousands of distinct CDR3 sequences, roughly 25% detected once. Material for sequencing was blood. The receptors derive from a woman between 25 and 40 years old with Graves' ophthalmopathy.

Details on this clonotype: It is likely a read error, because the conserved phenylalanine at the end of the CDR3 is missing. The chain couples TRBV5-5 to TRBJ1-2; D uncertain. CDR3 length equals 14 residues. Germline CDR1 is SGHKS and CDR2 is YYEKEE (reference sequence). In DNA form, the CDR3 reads TGTGCCATCAGCTTGGCAATGGAAGTGGGGGGCTACACCGTC. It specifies CAISLAMEVGGYTV.

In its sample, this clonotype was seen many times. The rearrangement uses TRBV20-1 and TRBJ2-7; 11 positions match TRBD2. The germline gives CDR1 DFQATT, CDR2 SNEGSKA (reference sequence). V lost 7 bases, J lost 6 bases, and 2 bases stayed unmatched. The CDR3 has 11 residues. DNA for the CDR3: TGCAGTGTGACTAGCGGGGTCGAGCAGTACTTC. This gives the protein CSVTSGVEQYF.

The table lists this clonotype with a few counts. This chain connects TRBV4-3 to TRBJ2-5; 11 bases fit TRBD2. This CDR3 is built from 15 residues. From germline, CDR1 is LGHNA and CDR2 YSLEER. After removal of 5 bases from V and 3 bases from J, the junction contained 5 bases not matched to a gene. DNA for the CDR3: TGCGCCAGCAGCTACCAGGGACTAGCGGAAGAGACCCAGTACTTC. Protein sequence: CASSYQGLAEETQYF.

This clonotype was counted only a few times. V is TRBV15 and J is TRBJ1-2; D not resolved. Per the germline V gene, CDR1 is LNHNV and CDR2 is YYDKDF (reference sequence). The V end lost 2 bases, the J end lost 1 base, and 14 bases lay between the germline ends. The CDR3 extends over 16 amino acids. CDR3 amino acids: CATSRSLSMDNYGYTF. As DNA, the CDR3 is TGTGCCACCAGCAGATCCCTTAGTATGGATAACTATGGCTACACCTTC.

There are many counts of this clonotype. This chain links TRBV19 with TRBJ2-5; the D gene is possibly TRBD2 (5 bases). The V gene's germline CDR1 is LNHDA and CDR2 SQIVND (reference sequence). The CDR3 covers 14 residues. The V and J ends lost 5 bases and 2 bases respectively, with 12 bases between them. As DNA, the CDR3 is TGTGCCAGTAGTCCCTACGGCGGGCAAGAGACCCAGTACTTC. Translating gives CASSPYGGQETQYF.

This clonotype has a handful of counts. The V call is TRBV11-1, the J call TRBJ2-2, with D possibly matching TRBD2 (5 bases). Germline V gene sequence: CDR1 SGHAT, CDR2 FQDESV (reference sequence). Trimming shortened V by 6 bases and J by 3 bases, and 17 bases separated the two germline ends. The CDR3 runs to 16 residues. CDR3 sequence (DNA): TGTGCCAGCAGTCCCCTCGTCGGGGTCTACACCGGGGAGCTGTTTTTT. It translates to CASSPLVGVYTGELFF.

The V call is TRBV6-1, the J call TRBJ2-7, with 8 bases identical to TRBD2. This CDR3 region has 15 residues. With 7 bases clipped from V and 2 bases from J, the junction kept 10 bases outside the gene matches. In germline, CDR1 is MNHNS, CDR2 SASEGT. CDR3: CASISSGGRAYEQYF. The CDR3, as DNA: TGTGCCAGCATCTCTTCGGGGGGGCGCGCCTACGAGCAGTACTTC.

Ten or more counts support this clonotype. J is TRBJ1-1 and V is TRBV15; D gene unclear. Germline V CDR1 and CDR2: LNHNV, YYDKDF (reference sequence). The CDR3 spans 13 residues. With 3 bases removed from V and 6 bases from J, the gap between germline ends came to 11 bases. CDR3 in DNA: TGTGCCACCAGCAGTCGTGGAGACCCTGAAGCTTTCTTT. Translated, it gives CATSSRGDPEAFF.

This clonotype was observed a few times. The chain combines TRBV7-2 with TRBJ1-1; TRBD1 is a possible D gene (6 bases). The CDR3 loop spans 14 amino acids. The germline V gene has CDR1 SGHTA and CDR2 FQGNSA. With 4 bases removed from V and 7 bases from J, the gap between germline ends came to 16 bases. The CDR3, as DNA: TGTGCCAGCAGCTCCTTGCGGGGGGCCGGTGAAGCTTTCTTT. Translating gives CASSSLRGAGEAFF.

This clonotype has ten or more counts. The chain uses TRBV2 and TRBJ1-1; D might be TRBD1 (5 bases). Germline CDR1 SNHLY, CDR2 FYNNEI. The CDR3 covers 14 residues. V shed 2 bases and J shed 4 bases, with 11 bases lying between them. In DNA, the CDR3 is TGTGCCAGCAGTGAATTTGGGGGGGTCACTGAAGCTTTCTTT. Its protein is CASSEFGGVTEAFF.

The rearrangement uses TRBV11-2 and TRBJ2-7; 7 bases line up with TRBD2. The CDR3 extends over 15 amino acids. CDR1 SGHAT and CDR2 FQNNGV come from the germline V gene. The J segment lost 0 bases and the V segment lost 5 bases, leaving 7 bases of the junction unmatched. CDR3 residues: CASSVTSEPSYEQYF. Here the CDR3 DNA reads TGTGCCAGCAGCGTTACTAGCGAACCCTCCTACGAGCAGTACTTC.

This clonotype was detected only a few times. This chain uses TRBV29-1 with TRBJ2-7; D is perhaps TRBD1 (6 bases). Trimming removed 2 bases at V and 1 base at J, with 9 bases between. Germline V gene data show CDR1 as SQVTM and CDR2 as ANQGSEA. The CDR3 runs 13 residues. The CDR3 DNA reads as TGCAGCGTTGAAAGCCAGGGGTCCTACGAGCAGTACTTC. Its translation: CSVESQGSYEQYF.

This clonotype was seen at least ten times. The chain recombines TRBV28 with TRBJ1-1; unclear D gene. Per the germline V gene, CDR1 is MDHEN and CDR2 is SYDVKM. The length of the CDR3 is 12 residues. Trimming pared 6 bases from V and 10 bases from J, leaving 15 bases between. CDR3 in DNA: TGTGCCAGCAGCACCATCGACCTCGGAGCTTTCTTT. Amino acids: CASSTIDLGAFF.

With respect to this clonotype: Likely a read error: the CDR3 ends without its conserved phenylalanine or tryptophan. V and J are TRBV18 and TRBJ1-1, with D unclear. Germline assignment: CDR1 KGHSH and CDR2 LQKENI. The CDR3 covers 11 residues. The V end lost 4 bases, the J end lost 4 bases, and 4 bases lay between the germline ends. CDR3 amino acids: CASSQGTEAFY. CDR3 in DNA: TGTGCCAGCTCACAAGGCACTGAAGCTTTCTAT.

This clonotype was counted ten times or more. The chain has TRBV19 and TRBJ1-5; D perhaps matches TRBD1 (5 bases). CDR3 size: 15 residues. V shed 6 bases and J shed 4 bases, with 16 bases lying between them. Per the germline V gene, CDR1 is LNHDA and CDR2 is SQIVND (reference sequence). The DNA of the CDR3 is TGTGCCAGTAGCCCCGGGACGCTTTTAAATCAGCCCCAGCATTTT. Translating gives CASSPGTLLNQPQHF.

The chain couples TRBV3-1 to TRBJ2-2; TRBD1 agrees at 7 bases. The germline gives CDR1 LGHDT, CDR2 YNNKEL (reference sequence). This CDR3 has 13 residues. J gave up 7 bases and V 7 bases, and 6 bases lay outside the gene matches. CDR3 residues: CASTQGGGGELFF. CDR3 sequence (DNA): TGTGCCAGCACTCAAGGGGGCGGCGGGGAGCTGTTTTTT.

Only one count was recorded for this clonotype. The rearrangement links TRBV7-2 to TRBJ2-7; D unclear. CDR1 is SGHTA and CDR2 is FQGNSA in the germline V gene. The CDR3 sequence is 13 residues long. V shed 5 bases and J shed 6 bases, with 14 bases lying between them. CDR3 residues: CASSQFDPSEQYF. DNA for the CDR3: TGTGCCAGCAGCCAATTCGATCCTTCCGAGCAGTACTTC.

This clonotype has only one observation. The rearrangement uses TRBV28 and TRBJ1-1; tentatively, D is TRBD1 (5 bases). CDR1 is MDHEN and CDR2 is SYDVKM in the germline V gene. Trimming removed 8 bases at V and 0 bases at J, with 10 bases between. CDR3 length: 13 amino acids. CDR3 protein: CASYTTVNTEAFF. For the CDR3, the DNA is TGTGCCAGCTACACGACAGTGAACACTGAAGCTTTCTTT.

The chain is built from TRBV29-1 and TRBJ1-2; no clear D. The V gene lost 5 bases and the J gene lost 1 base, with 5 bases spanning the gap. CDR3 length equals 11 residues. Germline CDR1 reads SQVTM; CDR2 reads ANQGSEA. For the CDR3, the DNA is TGCAGCGTTAGTGATAACTATGGCTACACCTTC. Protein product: CSVSDNYGYTF.

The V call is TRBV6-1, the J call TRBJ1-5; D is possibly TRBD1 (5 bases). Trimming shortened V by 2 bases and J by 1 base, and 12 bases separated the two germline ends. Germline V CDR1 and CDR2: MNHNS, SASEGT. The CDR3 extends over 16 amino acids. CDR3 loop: CASSEFWTFSNQPQHF. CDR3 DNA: TGTGCCAGCAGTGAATTTTGGACATTCAGCAATCAGCCCCAGCATTTT.

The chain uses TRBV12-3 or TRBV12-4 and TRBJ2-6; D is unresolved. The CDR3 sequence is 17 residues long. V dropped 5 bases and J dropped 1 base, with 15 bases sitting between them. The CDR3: CASSPVGPLSGANVLTF. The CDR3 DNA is TGTGCCAGCAGTCCGGTCGGACCCCTATCTGGGGCCAACGTCCTGACTTTC.

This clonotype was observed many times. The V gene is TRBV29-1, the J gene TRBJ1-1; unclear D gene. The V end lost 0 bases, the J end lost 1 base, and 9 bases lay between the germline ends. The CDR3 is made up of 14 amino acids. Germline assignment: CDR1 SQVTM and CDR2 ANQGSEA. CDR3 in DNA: TGCAGCGTTGAAGATCGACGGGGGAACACTGAAGCTTTCTTT. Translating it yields CSVEDRRGNTEAFF.

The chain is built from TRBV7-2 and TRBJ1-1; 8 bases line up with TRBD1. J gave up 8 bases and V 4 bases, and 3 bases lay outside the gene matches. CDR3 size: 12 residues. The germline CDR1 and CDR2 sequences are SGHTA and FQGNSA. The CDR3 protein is CASSSHRGEAFF. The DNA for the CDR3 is TGTGCCAGCAGCTCTCACAGGGGGGAAGCTTTCTTT.

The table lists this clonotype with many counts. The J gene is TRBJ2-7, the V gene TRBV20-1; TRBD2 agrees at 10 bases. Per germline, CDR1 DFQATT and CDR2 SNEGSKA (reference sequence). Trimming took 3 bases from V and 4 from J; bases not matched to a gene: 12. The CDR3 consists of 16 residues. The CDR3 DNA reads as TGCAGTGCTAGGCGGCTAGCGGGGGAGAAGGGGTACGAGCAGTACTTC. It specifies CSARRLAGEKGYEQYF.

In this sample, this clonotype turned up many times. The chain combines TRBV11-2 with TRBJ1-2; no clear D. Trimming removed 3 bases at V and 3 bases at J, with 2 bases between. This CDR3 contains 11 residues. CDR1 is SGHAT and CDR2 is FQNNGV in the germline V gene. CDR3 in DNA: TGTGCCAGCAGCTTCGACTATGGCTACACCTTC. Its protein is CASSFDYGYTF.

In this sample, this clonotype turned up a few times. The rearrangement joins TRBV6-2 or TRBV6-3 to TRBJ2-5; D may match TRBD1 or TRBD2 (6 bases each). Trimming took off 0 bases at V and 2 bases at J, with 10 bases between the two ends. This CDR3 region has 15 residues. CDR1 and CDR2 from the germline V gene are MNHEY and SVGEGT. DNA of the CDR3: TGTGCCAGCAGTTACTCCCTAGGGGGGCAAGAGACCCAGTACTTC. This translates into CASSYSLGGQETQYF.

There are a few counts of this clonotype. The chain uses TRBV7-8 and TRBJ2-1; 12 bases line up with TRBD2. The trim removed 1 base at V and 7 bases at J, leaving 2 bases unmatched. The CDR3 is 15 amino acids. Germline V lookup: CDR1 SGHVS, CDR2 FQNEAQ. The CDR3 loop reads CASSLGTSGANEQFF. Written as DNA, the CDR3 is TGTGCCAGCAGCTTAGGGACTAGCGGGGCAAATGAGCAGTTCTTC.